This is a list of T cell receptor beta chains from one sample in a study of beta chain features in type 1 diabetes. The data were produced by immunoSEQ multiplex PCR, yet TCRdb's version contains in-frame clones alone and is incomplete. The table lists 350,000 or so clones, 15% to 20% of them singletons. Input material: naive CD4+ T cells from blood. The receptors here all came from a woman aged 18-30 years in good health. CDR3s include the opening cysteine and the closing phenylalanine or tryptophan. D genes are given only for firm matches. Clone size is given for some rows only: seen once, a few or many times, or a class if the clone is expanded.

J gene: TRBJ2-1
D gene: TRBD2
V gene: TRBV2
clone size: .
CDR3 DNA: TGTGCCAGCAGTGCACTAGCGAACTCCTACAATGAGCAGTTCTTC
CDR3 protein: CASSALANSYNEQFF

J gene: TRBJ1-1
D gene: TRBD1
V gene: TRBV27
clone size: .
CDR3 DNA: TGTGCCAGCAATCCGGGACAGAGGAACACTGAAGCTTTCTTT
CDR3 protein: CASNPGQRNTEAFF

J gene: TRBJ1-1
D gene: .
V gene: TRBV2
clone size: few
CDR3 DNA: TGTGCCAGCAGACAGGTGAACACTGAAGCTTTCTTT
CDR3 protein: CASRQVNTEAFF

J gene: TRBJ2-3
D gene: TRBD2
V gene: TRBV30
clone size: .
CDR3 DNA: TGTGCCTGGAGTGGGAGCGGGGCCTTCACAGATACGCAGTATTTT
CDR3 protein: CAWSGSGAFTDTQYF

J gene: TRBJ2-7
D gene: TRBD1
V gene: TRBV10-3
clone size: few
CDR3 DNA: TGTGCCATCAGTGAGGCCGGACAGGGGGCTTACGAGCAGTACTTC
CDR3 protein: CAISEAGQGAYEQYF

J gene: TRBJ2-7
D gene: TRBD2
V gene: TRBV29-1
clone size: few
CDR3 DNA: TGCAGCGTTGGCGGGGGGGAGCAGTACTTC
CDR3 protein: CSVGGGEQYF

J gene: TRBJ1-2
D gene: .
V gene: TRBV29-1
clone size: few
CDR3 DNA: TGCAGCGTTGATTTCGGGGGCTATGGCTACACCTTC
CDR3 protein: CSVDFGGYGYTF

J gene: TRBJ2-7
D gene: .
V gene: TRBV20-1
clone size: .
CDR3 DNA: TGCAGTGCTAGAGAGGACAGCGAGCAGTACTTC
CDR3 protein: CSAREDSEQYF

J gene: TRBJ1-2
D gene: TRBD1
V gene: TRBV27
clone size: once
CDR3 DNA: TGTGCCAGCACGCTAGGGACAGGTCTTAACTATGGCTACACCTTC
CDR3 protein: CASTLGTGLNYGYTF

J gene: TRBJ2-1
D gene: TRBD1
V gene: TRBV5-6
clone size: few
CDR3 DNA: TGTGCCAGCAGCCCCGACAGGGACCCTCATTGGGAGCAGTTCTTC
CDR3 protein: CASSPDRDPHWEQFF

J gene: TRBJ1-1
D gene: .
V gene: TRBV7-6
clone size: .
CDR3 DNA: TGTGCCAGCAGCCCACAGGGTAACACTGAAGCTTTCTTT
CDR3 protein: CASSPQGNTEAFF

J gene: TRBJ2-2
D gene: .
V gene: TRBV7-8
clone size: .
CDR3 DNA: TGTGCCAGCAGCTCCCTCAGGAACACCGGGGAGCTGTTTTTT
CDR3 protein: CASSSLRNTGELFF

J gene: TRBJ1-4
D gene: TRBD1
V gene: TRBV2
clone size: .
CDR3 DNA: TGTGCCAGCAGAGGACAGGGGGAAAAACTGTTTTTT
CDR3 protein: CASRGQGEKLFF

J gene: TRBJ1-2
D gene: TRBD1
V gene: TRBV29-1
clone size: few
CDR3 DNA: TGCAGCGTTTTGGCAGGGGGCTGGGGCTACACCTTC
CDR3 protein: CSVLAGGWGYTF

J gene: TRBJ2-7
D gene: TRBD2
V gene: TRBV7-2
clone size: few
CDR3 DNA: TGTGCCAGCAGCCATAGCGGGACGAGCTCCTACGAGCAGTACTTC
CDR3 protein: CASSHSGTSSYEQYF

J gene: TRBJ2-5
D gene: .
V gene: TRBV5-6
clone size: .
CDR3 DNA: TGTGCCAGCAGACGCCGGGCAGGGATGGAGACCCAGTACTTC
CDR3 protein: CASRRRAGMETQYF

J gene: TRBJ2-7
D gene: .
V gene: TRBV25-1
clone size: few
CDR3 DNA: TGTGCCAGTCGAGGACTTGCGACCTACGAGCAGTACTTC
CDR3 protein: CASRGLATYEQYF